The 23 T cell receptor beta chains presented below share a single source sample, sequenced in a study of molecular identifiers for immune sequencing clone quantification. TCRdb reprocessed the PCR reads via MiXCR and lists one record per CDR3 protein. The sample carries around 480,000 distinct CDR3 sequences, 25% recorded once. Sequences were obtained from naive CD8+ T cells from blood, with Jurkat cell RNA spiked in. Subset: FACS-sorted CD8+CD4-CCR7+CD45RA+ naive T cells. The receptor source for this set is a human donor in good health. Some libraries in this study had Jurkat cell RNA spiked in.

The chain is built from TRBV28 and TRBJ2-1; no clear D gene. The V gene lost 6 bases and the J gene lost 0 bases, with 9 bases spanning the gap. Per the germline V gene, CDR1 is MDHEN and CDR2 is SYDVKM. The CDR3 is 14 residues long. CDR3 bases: TGTGCCAGCAGGTTGCACACCTCCTACAATGAGCAGTTCTTC. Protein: CASRLHTSYNEQFF.

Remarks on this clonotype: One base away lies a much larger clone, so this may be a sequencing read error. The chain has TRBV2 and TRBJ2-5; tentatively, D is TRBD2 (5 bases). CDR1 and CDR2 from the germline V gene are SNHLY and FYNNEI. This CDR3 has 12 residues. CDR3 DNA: TGTGCCGGCAGGAGCGGCCAAGAGACCCAGTACTTC. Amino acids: CAGRSGQETQYF. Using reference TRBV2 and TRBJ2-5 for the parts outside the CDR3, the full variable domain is EPEVTQTPSHQVTQMGQEVILRCVPISNHLYFYWYRQILGQKVEFLVSFYNNEISEKSEIFDDQFSVERPDGSNFTLKIRSTKLEDSAMYFCAGRSGQETQYFGPGTRLLVL.

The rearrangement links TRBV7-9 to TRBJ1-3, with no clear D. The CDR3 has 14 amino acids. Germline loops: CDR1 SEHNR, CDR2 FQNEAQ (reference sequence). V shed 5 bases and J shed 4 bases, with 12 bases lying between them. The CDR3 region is CASSPRSDGNTIYF. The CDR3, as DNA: TGTGCCAGCAGCCCCCGTTCTGACGGAAACACCATATATTTT.

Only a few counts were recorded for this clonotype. The CDR3 DNA reads as TGCGCCAGCAGCCAATCAATAGCGGGGGCCACCTACGAGCAGTACTTC. This gives the protein CASSQSIAGATYEQYF. This chain links TRBV4-3 with TRBJ2-7; 9 nucleotides align to TRBD2. Germline loops: CDR1 LGHNA, CDR2 YSLEER. CDR3 length equals 16 residues. The V gene end was trimmed by 2 bases and the J gene end by 2 bases; junction bases not matched to a gene: 7.

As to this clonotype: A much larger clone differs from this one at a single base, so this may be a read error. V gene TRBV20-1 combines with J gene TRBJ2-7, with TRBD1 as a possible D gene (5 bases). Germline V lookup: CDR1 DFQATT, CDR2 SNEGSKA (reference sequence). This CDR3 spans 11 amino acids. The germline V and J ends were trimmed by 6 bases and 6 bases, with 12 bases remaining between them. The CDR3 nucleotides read TGCAGTGCCCATCAGGGATCCGAGCAGTACTTC. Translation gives CSAHQGSEQYF.

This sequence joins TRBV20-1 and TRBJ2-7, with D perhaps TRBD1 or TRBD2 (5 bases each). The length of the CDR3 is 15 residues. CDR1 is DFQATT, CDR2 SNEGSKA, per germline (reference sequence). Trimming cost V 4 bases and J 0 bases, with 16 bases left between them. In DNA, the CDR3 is TGCAGTGCTATCCCGGGAACGGGGCTCTCCTACGAGCAGTACTTC. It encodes CSAIPGTGLSYEQYF.

CDR3 DNA: TGTGCCAGCAGCCGGACTAGCGGCAACAATGAGCAGTTCTTC. This gives the protein CASSRTSGNNEQFF. This chain joins TRBV28 and TRBJ2-1, with TRBD2 identical over 10 bases. Germline-derived CDR1 and CDR2 are MDHEN and SYDVKM. The CDR3 loop spans 14 amino acids. J gave up 5 bases and V 6 bases, and 4 bases lay outside the gene matches.

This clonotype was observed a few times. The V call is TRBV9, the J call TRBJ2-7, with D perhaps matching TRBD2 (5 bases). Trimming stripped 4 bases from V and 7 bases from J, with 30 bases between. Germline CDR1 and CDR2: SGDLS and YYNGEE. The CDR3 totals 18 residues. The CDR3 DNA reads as TGTGCCAGCAGCCCCCGGGAAAAAGACGTCGGCCTCTCCCATGAGCAGTACTTC. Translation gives CASSPREKDVGLSHEQYF.

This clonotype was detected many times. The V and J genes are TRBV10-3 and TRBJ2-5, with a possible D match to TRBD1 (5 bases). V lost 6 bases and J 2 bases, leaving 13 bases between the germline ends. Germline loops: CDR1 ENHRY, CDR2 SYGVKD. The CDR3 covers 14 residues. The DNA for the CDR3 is TGTGCCATCAGAAGACAGTCTTCGCAAGAGACCCAGTACTTC. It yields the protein CAIRRQSSQETQYF.

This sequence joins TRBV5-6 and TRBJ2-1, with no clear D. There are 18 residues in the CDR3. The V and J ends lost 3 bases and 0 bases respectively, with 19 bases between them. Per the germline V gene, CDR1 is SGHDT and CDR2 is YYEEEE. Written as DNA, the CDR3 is TGTGCCAGCAGCTCCCAAGGCACGGTCCTGAGCTCCTACAATGAGCAGTTCTTC. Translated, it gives CASSSQGTVLSSYNEQFF.

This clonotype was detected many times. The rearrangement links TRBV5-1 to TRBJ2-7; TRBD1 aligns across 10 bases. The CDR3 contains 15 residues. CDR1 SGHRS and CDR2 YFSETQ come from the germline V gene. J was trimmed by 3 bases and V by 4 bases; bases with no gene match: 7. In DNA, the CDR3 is TGCGCCAGCAGCCCAGACAGGGGGCCAAGCTACGAGCAGTACTTC. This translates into CASSPDRGPSYEQYF. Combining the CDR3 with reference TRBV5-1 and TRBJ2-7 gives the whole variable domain KAGVTQTPRYLIKTRGQQVTLSCSPISGHRSVSWYQQTPGQGLQFLFEYFSETQRNKGNFPGRFSGRQFSNSRSEMNVSTLELGDSALYLCASSPDRGPSYEQYFGPGTRLTVT.

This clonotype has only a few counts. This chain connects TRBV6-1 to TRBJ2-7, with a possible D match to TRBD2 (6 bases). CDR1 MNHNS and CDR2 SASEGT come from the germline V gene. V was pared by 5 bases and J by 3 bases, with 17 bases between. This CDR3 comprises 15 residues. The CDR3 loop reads CASSLSSEGFYEQYF. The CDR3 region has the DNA TGTGCCAGCAGTCTTTCGTCGGAGGGTTTCTACGAGCAGTACTTC.

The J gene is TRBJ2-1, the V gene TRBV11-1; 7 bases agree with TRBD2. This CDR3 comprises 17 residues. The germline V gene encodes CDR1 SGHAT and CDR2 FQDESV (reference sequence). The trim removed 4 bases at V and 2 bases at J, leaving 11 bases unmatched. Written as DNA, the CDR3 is TGTGCCAGCAGCTCGTTCTCACGGGCGGGAGCCTACAATGAGCAGTTCTTC. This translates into CASSSFSRAGAYNEQFF.

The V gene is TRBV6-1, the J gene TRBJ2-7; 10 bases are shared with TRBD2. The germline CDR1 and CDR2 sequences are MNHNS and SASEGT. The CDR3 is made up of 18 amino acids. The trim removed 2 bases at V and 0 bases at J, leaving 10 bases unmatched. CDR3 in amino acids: CASSEQRVGLAASYEQYF. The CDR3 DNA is TGTGCCAGCAGTGAACAGAGGGTCGGACTAGCGGCCTCCTACGAGCAGTACTTC.

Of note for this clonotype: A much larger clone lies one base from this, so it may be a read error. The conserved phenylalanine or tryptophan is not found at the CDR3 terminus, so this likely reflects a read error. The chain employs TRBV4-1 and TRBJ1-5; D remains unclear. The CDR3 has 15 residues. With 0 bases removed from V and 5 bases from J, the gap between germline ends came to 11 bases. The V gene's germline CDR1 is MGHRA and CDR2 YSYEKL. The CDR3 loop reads CASSQDLSGYQPQHS. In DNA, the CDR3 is TGCGCCAGCAGCCAAGATCTATCAGGTTATCAGCCCCAGCATTCT.

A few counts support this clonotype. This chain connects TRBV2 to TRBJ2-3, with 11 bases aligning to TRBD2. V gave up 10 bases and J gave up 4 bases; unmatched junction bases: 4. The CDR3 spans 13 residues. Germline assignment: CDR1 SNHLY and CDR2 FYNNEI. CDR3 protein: CATVSGGADTQYF. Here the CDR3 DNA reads TGTGCCACCGTTAGCGGGGGGGCAGATACGCAGTATTTT.

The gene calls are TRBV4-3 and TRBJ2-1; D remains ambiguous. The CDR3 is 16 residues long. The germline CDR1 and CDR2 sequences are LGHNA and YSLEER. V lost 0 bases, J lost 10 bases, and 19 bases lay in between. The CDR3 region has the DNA TGCGCCAGCAGCCAAGACGGGCTTGCCGCGACCACCGAGCAGTTCTTC. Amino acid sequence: CASSQDGLAATTEQFF.

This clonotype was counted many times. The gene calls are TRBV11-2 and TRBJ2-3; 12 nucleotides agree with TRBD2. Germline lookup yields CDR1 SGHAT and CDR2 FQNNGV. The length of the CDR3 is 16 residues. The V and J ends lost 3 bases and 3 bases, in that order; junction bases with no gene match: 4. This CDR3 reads CASSFELAGGTDTQYF. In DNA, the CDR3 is TGTGCCAGCAGCTTCGAACTAGCGGGAGGAACAGATACGCAGTATTTT.

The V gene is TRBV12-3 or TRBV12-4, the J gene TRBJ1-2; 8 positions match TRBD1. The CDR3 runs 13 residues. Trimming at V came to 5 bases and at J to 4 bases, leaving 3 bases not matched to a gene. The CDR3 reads CASSSTGGYGYTF. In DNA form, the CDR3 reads TGTGCCAGCAGTAGTACAGGGGGCTATGGCTACACCTTC.

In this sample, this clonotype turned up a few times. The CDR3 reads CASSSSGTTTDTQYF. The DNA for the CDR3 is TGTGCCAGCAGCTCTTCCGGGACTACCACAGATACGCAGTATTTT. The rearrangement joins TRBV13 to TRBJ2-3; TRBD2 aligns across 7 bases. Trimming removed 4 bases from V and 2 bases from J; junction bases left unmatched: 6. This CDR3 is 15 amino acids long. The germline gives CDR1 PRHDT, CDR2 FYEKMQ (reference sequence).

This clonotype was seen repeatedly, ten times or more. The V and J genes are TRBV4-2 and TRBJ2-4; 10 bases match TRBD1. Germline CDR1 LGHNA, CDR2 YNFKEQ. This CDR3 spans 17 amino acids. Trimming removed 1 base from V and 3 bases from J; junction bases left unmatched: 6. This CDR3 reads CASSQGTGGLGKNIQYF. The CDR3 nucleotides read TGTGCCAGCAGCCAAGGGACAGGGGGTCTTGGCAAAAACATTCAGTACTTC.

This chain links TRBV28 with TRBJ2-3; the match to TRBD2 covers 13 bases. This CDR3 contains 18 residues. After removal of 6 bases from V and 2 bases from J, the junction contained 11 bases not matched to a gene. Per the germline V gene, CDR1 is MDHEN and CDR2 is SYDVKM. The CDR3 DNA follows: TGTGCCAGCAGCGGGAGGACTAGCGGGAGAGGACACACAGATACGCAGTATTTT. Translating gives CASSGRTSGRGHTDTQYF.

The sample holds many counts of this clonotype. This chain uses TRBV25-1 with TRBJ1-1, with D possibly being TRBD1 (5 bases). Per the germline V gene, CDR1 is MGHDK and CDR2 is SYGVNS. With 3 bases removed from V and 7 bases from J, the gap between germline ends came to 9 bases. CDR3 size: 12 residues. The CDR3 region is CASSDRQLEAFF. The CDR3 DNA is TGTGCCAGCAGTGACCGACAGCTTGAAGCTTTCTTT. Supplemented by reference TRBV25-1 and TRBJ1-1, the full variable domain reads EADIYQTPRYLVIGTGKKITLECSQTMGHDKMYWYQQDPGMELHLIHYSYGVNSTEKGDLSSESTVSRIRTEHFPLTLESARPSHTSQYLCASSDRQLEAFFGQGTRLTVV.